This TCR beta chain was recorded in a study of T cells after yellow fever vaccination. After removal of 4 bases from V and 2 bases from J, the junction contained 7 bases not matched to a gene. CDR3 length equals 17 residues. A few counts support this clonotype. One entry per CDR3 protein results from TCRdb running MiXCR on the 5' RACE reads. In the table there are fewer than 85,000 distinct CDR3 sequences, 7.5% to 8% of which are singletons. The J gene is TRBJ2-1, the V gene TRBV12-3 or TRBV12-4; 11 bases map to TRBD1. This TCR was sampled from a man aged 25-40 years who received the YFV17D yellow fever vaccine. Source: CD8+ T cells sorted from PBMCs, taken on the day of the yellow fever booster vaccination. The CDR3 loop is CASSSSGQGATYNEQFF. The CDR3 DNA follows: TGTGCCAGCAGTTCCTCTGGACAGGGGGCAACCTACAATGAGCAGTTCTTC.